This passage covers 22 T cell receptor beta chains from one sample sequenced in a study of shared clonotypes between healthy human individuals. Libraries were prepared by immunoSEQ multiplex PCR; TCRdb keeps only in-frame clonotypes and omits some of them. This sample yields about 600,000 clones, of which around 78% are seen a single time; 12% belongs to the top ten. The sample consisted of PBMCs. The receptors were gathered from a woman between 40 and 50 years old in good health. Some clones in this sample may be carry-over from other donors' samples.

The CDR3: CASSSSGRTEGEQFF. CDR3 nucleotide sequence: TGTGCCAGCAGTTCGAGCGGGAGGACGGAGGGTGAGCAGTTCTTC. This sequence joins TRBV28 and TRBJ2-1; TRBD2 agrees at 9 bases. Germline CDR1 is MDHEN and CDR2 is SYDVKM. Trimming cost V 4 bases and J 9 bases; bases outside gene matches: 10. The CDR3 has 15 amino acids.

The chain uses TRBV4-3 and TRBJ1-1, with D perhaps TRBD1 (6 bases). The CDR3 extends over 16 amino acids. Germline V gene sequence: CDR1 LGHNA, CDR2 YSLEER. V was clipped by 3 bases and J by 5 bases, with 19 bases between them. CDR3 loop: CASSHGWGQGGTEAFF. CDR3 coding DNA: TGCGCCAGCAGCCACGGCTGGGGGCAGGGCGGGACTGAAGCTTTCTTT.

About this clone itself: This sample also contains other DNA sequences that code for the same CDR3. V gene TRBV6-5 combines with J gene TRBJ2-5, with TRBD2 identical over 8 bases. The CDR3 spans 15 residues. V shed 0 bases and J 5 bases; nucleotides not matched to a gene: 5. The germline gives CDR1 MNHEY, CDR2 SVGAGI. The CDR3 loop is CASSYSPSGRETQYF. The CDR3 nucleotides read TGTGCCAGCAGTTACTCGCCTAGCGGGCGGGAGACCCAGTACTTC.

The chain links TRBV4-1 to TRBJ2-1, with D perhaps matching TRBD1 (5 bases). Germline V CDR1 and CDR2: MGHRA, YSYEKL. This CDR3 comprises 14 residues. V gave up 3 bases and J gave up 2 bases, with 8 bases separating them. For the CDR3, the DNA is TGCGCCAGCAGCCAGGGGCGAGCCTACAATGAGCAGTTCTTC. This translates into CASSQGRAYNEQFF.

CDR3 DNA: TGCGCCAGCAGCACGTGGGGTACCGGGGAGCTGTTTTTT. This sequence encodes CASSTWGTGELFF. V is TRBV4-1 and J is TRBJ2-2; D call uncertain. V dropped 5 bases and J dropped 5 bases, with 9 bases sitting between them. Per germline, CDR1 MGHRA and CDR2 YSYEKL. The CDR3 extends over 13 amino acids.

The V call is TRBV5-6, the J call TRBJ1-2; TRBD1 matches at 7 bases. V dropped 6 bases and J dropped 3; count of bases not matched to a gene: 8. The CDR3 covers 14 residues. Germline CDR1 reads SGHDT; CDR2 reads YYEEEE. The CDR3 bases are TGTGCCAGCACTGAGACAGGGAGTGACTATGGCTACACCTTC. Amino acid sequence: CASTETGSDYGYTF.

CDR3 loop: CASSLTRETQYF. The CDR3 coding sequence is TGTGCCAGCAGTCTAACCCGAGAGACCCAGTACTTC. The rearrangement links TRBV2 to TRBJ2-5; D gene uncertain. CDR1 and CDR2 (germline): SNHLY, FYNNEI. The germline V and J ends were trimmed by 5 bases and 4 bases, with 8 bases remaining between them. The CDR3 spans 12 residues. Full variable domain (remainder filled in from reference TRBV2 and TRBJ2-5): EPEVTQTPSHQVTQMGQEVILRCVPISNHLYFYWYRQILGQKVEFLVSFYNNEISEKSEIFDDQFSVERPDGSNFTLKIRSTKLEDSAMYFCASSLTRETQYFGPGTRLLVL.

The V call is TRBV4-1, the J call TRBJ2-7; 10 bases map to TRBD2. Germline trimming cut 1 base from V and 4 bases from J; bases unmatched to any gene: 13. Looked up from germline, CDR1 is MGHRA and CDR2 is YSYEKL. The CDR3 has 18 residues. The CDR3 here is CASSQVPMASGSRYEQYF. The CDR3 DNA reads TGCGCCAGCAGCCAAGTACCCATGGCTAGCGGGAGTCGGTACGAGCAGTACTTC.

This chain joins TRBV14 and TRBJ1-1; D unclear. The CDR3 extends over 14 amino acids. CDR1 is SGHDN, CDR2 FVKESK, per germline. Trimming took off 8 bases at V and 5 bases at J, with 18 bases between the two ends. The CDR3 DNA reads TGTGCCAGCTCCAAGGCGTACGGGGATACTGAAGCTTTCTTT. Amino acid sequence: CASSKAYGDTEAFF.

This chain connects TRBV11-1 to TRBJ2-2; TRBD2 matches 7 bases. V shed 5 bases and J 4 bases; nucleotides not matched to a gene: 16. CDR3 length: 18 residues. CDR1 is SGHAT, CDR2 FQDESV, per germline (reference sequence). CDR3 sequence (DNA): TGTGCCAGCAGCCCCCGGCTCGGCGGGAGTATGAGCACCGGGGAGCTGTTTTTT. Protein sequence: CASSPRLGGSMSTGELFF.

The chain has TRBV6-1 and TRBJ2-7; D uncertain. V lost 4 bases, J lost 3 bases, and 10 bases lay in between. Germline loops: CDR1 MNHNS, CDR2 SASEGT. The CDR3 sequence is 13 residues long. The CDR3 DNA reads TGTGCCAGCAGTGTCGGGTTAAACTACGAGCAGTACTTC. Its protein product is CASSVGLNYEQYF.

As for this clone: A far more abundant clone sits one base away, making this likely a read error. The identical CDR3 is also encoded by other nucleotide sequences in the sample. This chain connects TRBV28 to TRBJ2-7; D is possibly TRBD2 (5 bases). Trimming removed 3 bases from V and 1 base from J, with 13 bases in between. Germline V gene lookup returns CDR1 MDHEN and CDR2 SYDVKM. The CDR3 spans 15 residues. The CDR3 protein is CASSFELAGSYEQYF. The CDR3 bases are TGTGCCAGCAGTTTTGAGCTAGCAGGATCCTACGAGCAGTACTTC.

This clone was observed a handful of times. The rearrangement joins TRBV7-3 to TRBJ2-7, with 7 positions matching TRBD1. Trimming at V came to 3 bases and at J to 0 bases, leaving 8 bases not matched to a gene. Germline lookup yields CDR1 SGHTA and CDR2 FQGTGA. This CDR3 has 16 amino acids. The CDR3 coding sequence is TGTGCCAGCAGCTTTACAGGGGACCTCTCCTCCTACGAGCAGTACTTC. Translated: CASSFTGDLSSYEQYF.

The chain recombines TRBV30 with TRBJ2-7, with 11 bases aligning to TRBD2. The ends lost 4 bases at V and 7 bases at J; junction bases unmatched: 9. The CDR3 totals 14 residues. The germline V gene encodes CDR1 GTSNPN and CDR2 SVGIG (reference sequence). The CDR3 sequence: CAWKGLAGGREQYF. The CDR3 nucleotides are TGTGCCTGGAAGGGTCTAGCGGGAGGCCGGGAGCAGTACTTC.

This sequence joins TRBV6-1 and TRBJ2-5; 7 bases map to TRBD1. Germline loops: CDR1 MNHNS, CDR2 SASEGT. V gave up 6 bases and J gave up 5 bases; unmatched junction bases: 9. The CDR3 runs 14 residues. As DNA, the CDR3 is TGTGCCAGCAGCCCAGGGACAGCTAGGGAGACCCAGTACTTC. Translated: CASSPGTARETQYF.

The chain uses TRBV7-8 and TRBJ1-1; D is undetermined. The V and J ends lost 5 bases and 0 bases respectively, with 10 bases between them. The CDR3 is 14 residues long. Germline-derived CDR1 and CDR2 are SGHVS and FQNEAQ. CDR3 nucleotide sequence: TGTGCCAGCAGCCCAAGGAAAGTGAACACTGAAGCTTTCTTT. Amino acids: CASSPRKVNTEAFF.

This sequence joins TRBV30 and TRBJ2-3; 8 bases line up with TRBD1. This CDR3 comprises 14 residues. V trimming: 5 bases; J trimming: 7 bases; junction bases outside the gene matches: 11. In germline, CDR1 is GTSNPN, CDR2 SVGIG (reference sequence). The CDR3 reads CAWGWQGAPYTQYF. The CDR3 bases are TGTGCCTGGGGGTGGCAGGGGGCGCCGTATACGCAGTATTTT.

At least ten counts were recorded for this clone. V is TRBV10-3 and J is TRBJ1-5; the D gene is possibly TRBD1 (6 bases). V was shortened by 8 bases and J by 0 bases, with 8 bases between the two germline ends. Germline assignment: CDR1 ENHRY and CDR2 SYGVKD. The CDR3 sequence is 13 residues long. DNA for the CDR3: TGTGCCATCTCGGACAGTAGCAATCAGCCCCAGCATTTT. The encoded protein is CAISDSSNQPQHF.

CDR3 sequence: CASSPRGGVCEQYF. The CDR3 DNA reads as TGTGCCAGCTCACCACGTGGCGGGGTTTGCGAGCAGTACTTC. This chain links TRBV18 with TRBJ2-7; possible D gene TRBD2, 6 bases. Germline V gene data show CDR1 as KGHSH and CDR2 as LQKENI. The CDR3 totals 14 residues. V was clipped by 1 base and J by 6 bases, with 13 bases between them. The variable domain in full, with the rest retrieved from reference TRBV18 and TRBJ2-7, is NAGVMQNPRHLVRRRGQEARLRCSPMKGHSHVYWYRQLPEEGLKFMVYLQKENIIDESGMPKERFSAEFPKEGPSILRIQQVVRGDSAAYFCASSPRGGVCEQYFGPGTRLTVT.

V and J are TRBV7-9 and TRBJ2-3; possible D gene TRBD2, 5 bases. CDR1 and CDR2 (germline): SEHNR, FQNEAQ (reference sequence). CDR3 length: 19 residues. Trimming left V 0 bases short and J 0 bases short, with 19 bases between. CDR3 DNA sequence: TGTGCCAGCAGCTTAGCGCTAAGTCGGCGGGTGGAGAGCACAGATACGCAGTATTTT. Amino acids: CASSLALSRRVESTDTQYF. Filled out from reference TRBV7-9 and TRBJ2-3, the complete variable domain reads DTGVSQNPRHKITKRGQNVTFRCDPISEHNRLYWYRQTLGQGPEFLTYFQNEAQLEKSRLLSDRFSAERPKGSFSTLEIQRTEQGDSAMYLCASSLALSRRVESTDTQYFGPGTRLTVL.

This sequence joins TRBV7-2 and TRBJ2-3; 15 positions match TRBD2. V shed 5 bases, J shed 6 bases, and the junction held 6 bases outside the gene matches. This CDR3 spans 16 amino acids. Germline assignment: CDR1 SGHTA and CDR2 FQGNSA. As DNA, the CDR3 is TGTGCCAGCAGCCCCCGGACTAGCGGGAGGGCGGATACGCAGTATTTT. It codes for CASSPRTSGRADTQYF.

The chain has TRBV5-1 and TRBJ2-7, with a weak D call TRBD1 (5 bases). Trimming stripped 2 bases from V and 6 bases from J, with 9 bases between. The CDR3 contains 12 residues. In germline, CDR1 is SGHRS, CDR2 YFSETQ. The CDR3 spells CASSFTQGEQYF. Written as DNA, the CDR3 is TGCGCCAGCAGCTTCACCCAGGGCGAGCAGTACTTC.